Following are 16 T cell receptor beta chains from one sample sequenced in a study of T cell responses to AZD1222 COVID-19 vaccine. The method was immunoSEQ multiplex PCR; TCRdb's version includes in-frame clones alone and lacks a portion of them. The data contain approximately 130,000 clones, roughly nine tenths of them seen just once; the ten biggest clones take up 9.5%. This specimen consisted of peripheral blood, obtained 28 days after the second AZD1222 dose. The receptors were sampled from an adult who received the AZD1222 COVID-19 vaccine.

This rearrangement joins TRBV6-5 to TRBJ2-5; D unclear. The CDR3 covers 12 residues. V was shortened by 5 bases and J by 0 bases, with 4 bases between the two germline ends. Looked up from germline, CDR1 is MNHEY and CDR2 is SVGAGI. CDR3 sequence reads: CASSSNQETQYF. DNA of the CDR3: TGTGCCAGCAGTAGCAACCAAGAGACCCAGTACTTC.

V is TRBV9 and J is TRBJ1-1; 8 bases match TRBD1. In germline, CDR1 is SGDLS, CDR2 YYNGEE. V lost 2 bases and J lost 5; bases outside the gene matches: 5. CDR3 length: 14 amino acids. The chain's CDR3 is CASSVGTGKTEAFF. CDR3 coding DNA: TGTGCCAGCAGCGTGGGGACAGGTAAAACTGAAGCTTTCTTT.

This chain uses TRBV6-5 with TRBJ1-1; a weak D match, TRBD1 (5 bases). The germline gives CDR1 MNHEY, CDR2 SVGAGI. V shed 0 bases and J shed 0 bases, with 8 bases lying between them. The CDR3 spans 15 residues. The CDR3 DNA sequence: TGTGCCAGCAGTTACTCCAACAGGATGAACACTGAAGCTTTCTTT. Protein product: CASSYSNRMNTEAFF.

The rearrangement joins TRBV6-5 to TRBJ2-1; no clear D. The V and J ends lost 5 bases and 3 bases respectively, with 8 bases between them. Germline-derived CDR1 and CDR2 are MNHEY and SVGAGI. CDR3 length equals 13 residues. This chain's CDR3 is CASSPSYYNEQFF. CDR3 nucleotides: TGTGCCAGCAGTCCCAGTTACTACAATGAGCAGTTCTTC.

This chain uses TRBV11-2 with TRBJ1-1; D is ambiguous. This CDR3 has 14 amino acids. The germline V and J ends were trimmed by 2 bases and 1 base, with 8 bases remaining between them. CDR1 is SGHAT and CDR2 is FQNNGV in the germline V gene. The chain's CDR3 is CASSLLPGNTEAFF. The CDR3 nucleotides are TGTGCCAGCAGCTTACTCCCAGGGAACACTGAAGCTTTCTTT. Full variable domain (rest looked up from reference TRBV11-2 and TRBJ1-1): EAGVAQSPRYKIIEKRQSVAFWCNPISGHATLYWYQQILGQGPKLLIQFQNNGVVDDSQLPKDRFSAERLKGVDSTLKIQPAKLEDSAVYLCASSLLPGNTEAFFGQGTRLTVV.

This clone was seen just once. This chain connects TRBV7-9 to TRBJ2-1; 7 positions agree with TRBD2. J was trimmed by 8 bases and V by 5 bases; bases with no gene match: 6. CDR3 length: 13 amino acids. Germline V gives CDR1 SEHNR, CDR2 FQNEAQ (reference sequence). The CDR3 DNA reads TGTGCCAGCAGCCGGACCGCGGGGGATGAGCAGTTCTTC. Its translation: CASSRTAGDEQFF.

V usage is TRBV7-2 and J usage is TRBJ1-2; a weak D match, TRBD1 (5 bases). There are 14 residues in the CDR3. Looked up from germline, CDR1 is SGHTA and CDR2 is FQGNSA. Trimming cost V 1 base and J 2 bases, with 8 bases left between them. The CDR3, as DNA: TGTGCCAGCAGCTTAGGCCGGGGGAACTATGGCTACACCTTC. Its translation: CASSLGRGNYGYTF. The full variable domain, completed using reference TRBV7-2 and TRBJ1-2, is GAGVSQSPSNKVTEKGKDVELRCDPISGHTALYWYRQSLGQGLEFLIYFQGNSAPDKSGLPSDRFSAERTGGSVSTLTIQRTQQEDSAVYLCASSLGRGNYGYTFGSGTRLTVV.

This clone was seen ten or more times. The V gene is TRBV5-1, the J gene TRBJ1-4; no clear D. Germline CDR1 reads SGHRS; CDR2 reads YFSETQ. The germline V and J ends were trimmed by 0 bases and 3 bases, with 6 bases remaining between them. The CDR3 runs 14 residues. CDR3 sequence: CASSLDSSNEKLFF. CDR3 nucleotide sequence: TGCGCCAGCAGCTTGGACAGCTCTAATGAAAAACTGTTTTTT.

The chain links TRBV5-5 to TRBJ2-5, with no clear D. The germline V gene has CDR1 SGHKS and CDR2 YYEKEE (reference sequence). V lost 0 bases, J lost 7 bases, and 10 bases lay in between. This CDR3 is built from 13 residues. The DNA of the CDR3 is TGTGCCAGCAGCTTGGAGGGATTCGGGACCCAGTACTTC. Protein sequence: CASSLEGFGTQYF. The entire variable domain, with the rest obtained from reference TRBV5-5 and TRBJ2-5, is as follows: DAGVTQSPTHLIKTRGQQVTLRCSPISGHKSVSWYQQVLGQGPQFIFQYYEKEERGRGNFPDRFSARQFPNYSSELNVNALLLGDSALYLCASSLEGFGTQYFGPGTRLLVL.

This clone was detected a few times. The genes are TRBV4-2 and TRBJ2-1; 9 bases agree with TRBD2. Germline trimming cut 3 bases from V and 4 bases from J; bases unmatched to any gene: 4. Germline assignment: CDR1 LGHNA and CDR2 YNFKEQ. CDR3 length: 15 amino acids. CDR3 in DNA: TGTGCCAGCAGCCAGGAAGCGGGGGGTTACAATGAGCAGTTCTTC. The encoded protein is CASSQEAGGYNEQFF.

A word on this clone: Distinct nucleotide sequences in the sample also encode this CDR3. The gene calls are TRBV5-1 and TRBJ2-2; 8 bases match TRBD1. The CDR3 length is 15 residues. The trim removed 4 bases at V and 5 bases at J, leaving 7 bases unmatched. From germline, CDR1 is SGHRS and CDR2 YFSETQ. DNA for the CDR3: TGCGCCAGCAGCCTTGGACAGGGTTTGACCGGGGAGCTGTTTTTT. It is translated as CASSLGQGLTGELFF. Variable domain in full (rest from reference TRBV5-1 and TRBJ2-2): KAGVTQTPRYLIKTRGQQVTLSCSPISGHRSVSWYQQTPGQGLQFLFEYFSETQRNKGNFPGRFSGRQFSNSRSEMNVSTLELGDSALYLCASSLGQGLTGELFFGEGSRLTVL.

The chain carries TRBV5-3 and TRBJ1-2, with D possibly matching TRBD1 (6 bases). TRBV5-3 is filed as an ORF, its function uncertain. CDR3 length: 16 residues. Trimming removed 4 bases at V and 1 base at J, with 17 bases between. The CDR3 nucleotides read TGTGCCAGAAGCCTATTTCAAGGGGGTTGTAACTATGGCTACACCTTC. The encoded protein is CARSLFQGGCNYGYTF.

The V call is TRBV6-1, the J call TRBJ1-6; D perhaps matches TRBD1 (5 bases). Germline CDR1 and CDR2: MNHNS and SASEGT. With 2 bases removed from V and 9 bases from J, the gap between germline ends came to 20 bases. This CDR3 has 17 residues. Here the CDR3 DNA reads TGTGCCAGCAGTGAACCCCGGGGGTCCGGGATGGCTTCACCCCTCCACTTT. This encodes CASSEPRGSGMASPLHF.

The gene calls are TRBV4-1 and TRBJ1-2; D not resolved. V was trimmed by 2 bases and J by 4 bases, leaving 17 bases between them. The CDR3 is 16 amino acids. Germline values: CDR1 MGHRA, CDR2 YSYEKL. CDR3 loop: CASSQSRMRTTYGYTF. CDR3 sequence (DNA): TGCGCCAGCAGCCAATCCCGTATGCGTACTACCTATGGCTACACCTTC.

Remarks on this clone: A junction end diverges from the germline sequence, so it may reflect a read error. The chain recombines TRBV19 with TRBJ1-2, with 8 positions matching TRBD1. This CDR3 has 14 amino acids. CDR1 and CDR2 from the germline V gene are LNHDA and SQIVND (reference sequence). CDR3 sequence: CASSPGGSGGVSYF. The CDR3 DNA sequence: TGTGCCAGTAGCCCCGGTGGTTCAGGGGGCGTATCTTACTTC.

The chain has TRBV18 and TRBJ1-1, with D perhaps TRBD1 (5 bases). The CDR3 spans 14 residues. The V end lost 4 bases, the J end lost 1 base, and 10 bases lay between the germline ends. Per germline, CDR1 KGHSH and CDR2 LQKENI. Here the CDR3 reads CASSLDGQNTEAFF. The CDR3 DNA is TGTGCCAGCTCACTTGATGGACAGAACACTGAAGCTTTCTTT.